This record looks at one T cell receptor (beta chain) sequence and its context. Antigen: not known. J lost 7 bases, V lost 5 bases, and 4 bases had no gene match. The CDR3 is 13 amino acids. Germline V gives CDR1 MNHEY, CDR2 SVGAGI. Amplification used 60 Vbeta primers and 13 Jbeta primers. The repertoire was sequenced with immunoSEQ multiplex PCR; TCRdb's copy has only in-frame clones and lacks some. This sample carries approximately 130,000 clones, approximately 61% of them seen once, and the ten largest clones take approximately 2.5%. The sample comes from a study of cytomegalovirus exposure and HLA in healthy donors. Points from the study as a whole: At a 0.05 false discovery rate, a later analysis found 18,000 or so TCR beta sequences to be associated with HLA alleles.

The sequence was obtained from a woman aged 40 to 50 in good health and CMV-seronegative. Sequencing was carried out using PBMCs. The chain carries TRBV6-5 and TRBJ1-5; 8 nucleotides align to TRBD1. In DNA form, the CDR3 reads TGTGCCAGCAGTGACAGGGGAGGGCAGCCCCAGCATTTT. It codes for CASSDRGGQPQHF.